These 7 T cell receptor beta chains were sequenced from one sample in a study of blood T cells in healthy people across ages. Next came a second PCR, run for about 7 to 12 cycles, which used a sample-barcoded 5' primer along with a J-beta primer mix. MiXCR, applied by TCRdb to the 5' RACE reads, yields one record per CDR3 protein. The table records 650,000 to 1,000,000 distinct CDR3 sequences, under 40% of them present only once. Sample: blood. The receptors were sampled from a man between 18 and 35 years old in good health.

CDR3: CASSPNSGTPYEQYF. The CDR3 coding sequence is TGTGCCAGCAGCCCCAACTCCGGGACCCCTTACGAGCAGTACTTC. The chain combines TRBV6-2 or TRBV6-3 with TRBJ2-5; D might be TRBD1 or TRBD2, each matching 5 bases. Near its end, the DNA agrees better with TRBJ2-7, so the J call may be wrong. CDR3 length: 15 amino acids. Germline values: CDR1 MNHEY, CDR2 SVGEGT.

This clonotype was seen more than once but under ten times. V and J are TRBV12-3 or TRBV12-4 and TRBJ1-1; tentative D call: TRBD1 (6 bases). The CDR3 sequence is 12 residues long. V lost 7 bases and J lost 5, with 11 bases in between. DNA for the CDR3: TGTGCCAGCACCATCGGACAGACTGAAGCTTTCTTT. Amino acid sequence: CASTIGQTEAFF.

V usage is TRBV29-1 and J usage is TRBJ1-4; a possible D gene is TRBD1 (5 bases). The CDR3 spans 12 residues. Germline V gene data show CDR1 as SQVTM and CDR2 as ANQGSEA. Trimming took 7 bases from V and 7 from J, leaving 13 bases between them. The CDR3 DNA is TGCAGCGCTCGCGGGGCGGCTGAAAAACTGTTTTTT. Its protein is CSARGAAEKLFF.

This clonotype has just a few counts. V gene TRBV29-1 combines with J gene TRBJ2-6; 12 nucleotides agree with TRBD1. CDR1 is SQVTM, CDR2 ANQGSEA, per germline. This CDR3 is built from 21 residues. The ends lost 0 bases at V and 2 bases at J; junction bases unmatched: 14. CDR3 sequence: CSVEDQKRDRGPVAGANVLTF. DNA for the CDR3: TGCAGCGTTGAAGATCAGAAAAGGGACAGGGGGCCTGTCGCTGGGGCCAACGTCCTGACTTTC.

This clonotype was recorded once. The rearrangement links TRBV12-3 or TRBV12-4 to TRBJ2-1; D ambiguous. Trimming took 4 bases from V and 13 from J, leaving 11 bases between them. The CDR3 runs to 11 residues. The DNA for the CDR3 is TGTGCCAGCAGTTATATGAGAGACCAGTTCTTC. It codes for CASSYMRDQFF.

This chain connects TRBV12-3 or TRBV12-4 to TRBJ2-2; 9 positions agree with TRBD2. The V gene end was trimmed by 8 bases and the J gene end by 7 bases; junction bases not matched to a gene: 8. The CDR3 spans 14 residues. The CDR3 nucleotides read TGTGCCAGCGTCGCGGGGGGGCCGGTCGGGGAGCTGTTTTTT. Translation: CASVAGGPVGELFF.

In its sample, this clonotype was seen many times. The gene calls are TRBV20-1 and TRBJ1-2; possibly TRBD1 for D (5 bases). Germline V gene lookup returns CDR1 DFQATT and CDR2 SNEGSKA (reference sequence). V was cut by 5 bases and J by 4 bases, with 14 bases left in between. This CDR3 is built from 13 residues. DNA for the CDR3: TGCAGTGCTGCTAGACTGGGGGTCTATGGCTACACCTTC. It translates to CSAARLGVYGYTF.